A single sample gave rise to the 26 T cell receptor beta chains below, sequenced in a study of naive and memory T cell subsets. An oligonucleotide containing a UMI was ligated to the 3' end of TCR cDNA. Ligated cDNA underwent four rounds of PCR with nested alpha and beta constant region primers and SP2. From the 5' RACE reads, TCRdb called clonotypes with MiXCR, one entry per CDR3 protein. This sample yields more than 55,000 distinct CDR3 sequences, of which more than 7.5% are seen a single time; just over 9.5% belongs to the top ten. The origin of the receptors is a female donor in good health.

This clonotype was observed many times. The chain recombines TRBV29-1 with TRBJ1-1, with D tentatively TRBD1 (6 bases). This CDR3 has 12 residues. Germline CDR1 reads SQVTM; CDR2 reads ANQGSEA. Trimming pared 7 bases from V and 3 bases from J, leaving 12 bases between. The CDR3 loop reads CSATGLDTEAFF. The CDR3, as DNA: TGCAGCGCCACAGGGCTGGACACTGAAGCTTTCTTT.

The chain carries TRBV4-1 and TRBJ2-7; the match to TRBD1 covers 10 bases. The germline CDR1 and CDR2 sequences are MGHRA and YSYEKL. Trimming at V came to 2 bases and at J to 6 bases, leaving 7 bases not matched to a gene. The CDR3 totals 15 residues. CDR3 in amino acids: CASSQPGTGAAEQYF. The CDR3 DNA reads as TGCGCCAGCAGCCAACCTGGGACAGGGGCGGCCGAGCAGTACTTC.

Many counts were recorded for this clonotype. This chain joins TRBV12-3 or TRBV12-4 and TRBJ2-3, with a weak D call TRBD2 (6 bases). The length of the CDR3 is 17 residues. V lost 5 bases, J lost 0 bases, and 18 bases lay in between. CDR3 bases: TGTGCCAGCAGTCTCCTGCGGGGCGCCGGCAGCACAGATACGCAGTATTTT. Translated: CASSLLRGAGSTDTQYF.

This clonotype was observed many times. V usage is TRBV7-9 and J usage is TRBJ1-1; D gene ambiguous. The length of the CDR3 is 16 residues. Trimming pared 3 bases from V and 0 bases from J, leaving 14 bases between. CDR1 and CDR2 from the germline V gene are SEHNR and FQNEAQ (reference sequence). In DNA form, the CDR3 reads TGTGCCAGCAGCTTTCCTCCTCTGGGAGTGAACACTGAAGCTTTCTTT. This sequence encodes CASSFPPLGVNTEAFF.

There are a few counts of this clonotype. The chain joins TRBV19 to TRBJ2-7; weak D call: TRBD1 (6 bases). The CDR3 has 15 amino acids. With 6 bases removed from V and 6 bases from J, the gap between germline ends came to 21 bases. Per germline, CDR1 LNHDA and CDR2 SQIVND (reference sequence). The DNA for the CDR3 is TGTGCCAGTAGATTTAAGGCCGAGACAGGCCGCGAGCAGTACTTC. Its protein product is CASRFKAETGREQYF.

The chain links TRBV20-1 to TRBJ1-5, with TRBD1 as a possible D gene (6 bases). Germline values: CDR1 DFQATT, CDR2 SNEGSKA (reference sequence). V was cut by 6 bases and J by 3 bases, with 9 bases left in between. This CDR3 spans 12 amino acids. The CDR3 bases are TGCAGTGCGGGGGCGCCCAATCAGCCCCAGCATTTT. It encodes CSAGAPNQPQHF.

Only a few counts were recorded for this clonotype. V usage is TRBV6-2 or TRBV6-3 and J usage is TRBJ2-3, with D tentatively TRBD2 (5 bases). The CDR3 has 15 residues. Per the germline V gene, CDR1 is MNHEY and CDR2 is SVGEGT. Trimming took 5 bases from V and 0 from J, leaving 12 bases between them. CDR3 loop: CASSPTTRSTDTQYF. CDR3 coding DNA: TGTGCCAGCAGTCCGACTACAAGAAGCACAGATACGCAGTATTTT.

This clonotype has ten or more counts. The chain uses TRBV5-6 and TRBJ2-7; 8 bases fit TRBD1. CDR1 SGHDT and CDR2 YYEEEE come from the germline V gene. V dropped 4 bases and J dropped 2; count of bases not matched to a gene: 5. The length of the CDR3 is 14 residues. The CDR3 DNA follows: TGTGCCAGCAGCCCGACAGGGGCCGCCTACGAGCAGTACTTC. Protein sequence: CASSPTGAAYEQYF.

In this sample, this clonotype turned up many times. The chain couples TRBV7-9 to TRBJ2-7; 10 bases align to TRBD1. In germline, CDR1 is SEHNR, CDR2 FQNEAQ (reference sequence). There are 13 residues in the CDR3. The trim removed 5 bases at V and 3 bases at J, leaving 1 base unmatched. This CDR3 is CASSRDRGYEQYF. The CDR3 nucleotides are TGTGCCAGCAGCCGGGACAGGGGCTACGAGCAGTACTTC. The whole variable domain, remainder taken from reference TRBV7-9 and TRBJ2-7, is DTGVSQNPRHKITKRGQNVTFRCDPISEHNRLYWYRQTLGQGPEFLTYFQNEAQLEKSRLLSDRFSAERPKGSFSTLEIQRTEQGDSAMYLCASSRDRGYEQYFGPGTRLTVT.

This clonotype was counted between two and nine times. V is TRBV12-3 or TRBV12-4 and J is TRBJ1-1, with 7 bases aligning to TRBD1. With V trimmed by 3 bases and J by 1 base, 5 bases remained unmatched. The CDR3 is made up of 15 amino acids. The CDR3 DNA reads TGTGCCAGCAGTTTCCAGGGGGGTTCGAACACTGAAGCTTTCTTT. It encodes CASSFQGGSNTEAFF.

This clonotype was counted between two and nine times. This sequence joins TRBV2 and TRBJ2-5; 7 bases match TRBD1. This CDR3 region has 15 residues. V lost 8 bases and J lost 3; bases outside the gene matches: 12. Germline V gene data show CDR1 as SNHLY and CDR2 as FYNNEI. CDR3 bases: TGTGCCAGCGGGGGTTTGGGACAGCCTAAAGAGACCCAGTACTTC. Protein sequence: CASGGLGQPKETQYF.

CDR3 bases: TGTGCCAGCACGGAGGGACTAGCGGGGGTCGGAGTGACAGATACGCAGTATTTT. The encoded protein is CASTEGLAGVGVTDTQYF. V is TRBV2 and J is TRBJ2-3; 14 bases line up with TRBD2. The J segment lost 3 bases and the V segment lost 7 bases, leaving 12 bases of the junction unmatched. The CDR3 covers 18 residues. Germline-derived CDR1 and CDR2 are SNHLY and FYNNEI. The full variable domain, its missing parts supplied by reference TRBV2 and TRBJ2-3, is EPEVTQTPSHQVTQMGQEVILRCVPISNHLYFYWYRQILGQKVEFLVSFYNNEISEKSEIFDDQFSVERPDGSNFTLKIRSTKLEDSAMYFCASTEGLAGVGVTDTQYFGPGTRLTVL.

This clonotype has at least ten counts. The chain joins TRBV4-3 to TRBJ1-5; no reliable D call. The CDR3 sequence is 16 residues long. Germline CDR1 reads LGHNA; CDR2 reads YSLEER. V dropped 5 bases and J dropped 4 bases, with 18 bases sitting between them. CDR3 bases: TGCGCCAGCAGCGGAGTATACGGGTTTATGAATCAGCCCCAGCATTTT. It yields the protein CASSGVYGFMNQPQHF.

At least ten counts were recorded for this clonotype. The chain has TRBV27 and TRBJ1-2; possibly TRBD1 for D (6 bases). V dropped 6 bases and J dropped 2 bases, with 13 bases sitting between them. This CDR3 contains 14 residues. CDR1 is MNHEY and CDR2 is SMNVEV in the germline V gene (reference sequence). The CDR3 nucleotides are TGTGCCAGCAGGTTTGGGGGGCAGAACTATGGCTACACCTTC. Its translation: CASRFGGQNYGYTF.

This clonotype is medium-sized in the sample. CDR3 coding DNA: TGCAGTGCACCGAAGACAGTGAACACTGAAGCTTTCTTT. It specifies CSAPKTVNTEAFF. This rearrangement joins TRBV20-1 to TRBJ1-1, with TRBD1 as a possible D gene (5 bases). The length of the CDR3 is 13 residues. Trimming took off 6 bases at V and 0 bases at J, with 11 bases between the two ends. Per the germline V gene, CDR1 is DFQATT and CDR2 is SNEGSKA (reference sequence).

This clonotype has at least ten counts. This chain links TRBV5-1 with TRBJ1-6; D might be TRBD1 (6 bases). V lost 1 base and J 9 bases, leaving 17 bases between the germline ends. CDR1 is SGHRS and CDR2 is YFSETQ in the germline V gene. The CDR3 extends over 16 amino acids. The CDR3 DNA reads as TGCGCCAGCAGCTTGTCTATCAGAGGGGGAGGTTCACCCCTCCACTTT. Translation gives CASSLSIRGGGSPLHF.

This clonotype has just a few counts. The V gene is TRBV5-1, the J gene TRBJ2-1; D is possibly TRBD2 (5 bases). There are 16 residues in the CDR3. CDR1 is SGHRS, CDR2 YFSETQ, per germline. The germline V and J ends were trimmed by 0 bases and 0 bases, with 10 bases remaining between them. CDR3 protein: CASSLAEGSSYNEQFF. In DNA, the CDR3 is TGCGCCAGCAGCTTGGCCGAGGGCAGCTCCTACAATGAGCAGTTCTTC.

Concerning this clonotype itself: No conserved phenylalanine or tryptophan ends this CDR3, so it is likely a read error. The V gene is TRBV18, the J gene TRBJ1-1, with 7 positions matching TRBD1. CDR3 size: 14 residues. Trimming took 3 bases from V and 5 from J; bases not matched to a gene: 6. The germline CDR1 and CDR2 sequences are KGHSH and LQKENI. The CDR3 coding sequence is TGTGCCAGCTCACCGGACAGGTCTGGAACTGAAGCTTTCTCT. Protein: CASSPDRSGTEAFS.

On this clonotype itself: A read error may be the cause here, since a much bigger clone is one base away. V is TRBV4-2 and J is TRBJ1-3, with D unclear. Germline CDR1 LGHNA, CDR2 YNFKEQ. The CDR3 has 15 residues. This CDR3 reads CVSSQEYQTGNTIYF. CDR3 coding DNA: TGTGTCAGCAGCCAAGAATACCAGACTGGAAACACCATATATTTT.

This clonotype was recorded many times. The rearrangement uses TRBV9 and TRBJ1-3; D gene unclear. Germline V lookup: CDR1 SGDLS, CDR2 YYNGEE. The CDR3 covers 16 residues. V lost 0 bases to trimming and J lost 3 bases, with 13 bases between them. The chain's CDR3 is CASSVGGGLFGNTIYF. In DNA form, the CDR3 reads TGTGCCAGCAGCGTAGGTGGAGGGTTGTTTGGAAACACCATATATTTT.

The rearrangement joins TRBV6-6 to TRBJ1-4; the D is unclear. Germline lookup yields CDR1 MNHNY and CDR2 SVGAGI (reference sequence). The CDR3 totals 13 residues. V was shortened by 4 bases and J by 3 bases, with 6 bases between the two germline ends. CDR3 residues: CASSWIPNEKLFF. CDR3 sequence (DNA): TGTGCCAGCAGTTGGATTCCTAATGAAAAACTGTTTTTT.

This clonotype appeared many times. The chain links TRBV10-2 to TRBJ2-5; D gene unclear. V was cut by 2 bases and J by 7 bases, with 14 bases left in between. This CDR3 has 14 amino acids. The germline V gene has CDR1 WSHSY and CDR2 SAAADI. The CDR3: CASSEGRLTGTQYF. The DNA of the CDR3 is TGCGCCAGCAGTGAGGGACGGCTAACGGGGACCCAGTACTTC.

This clonotype appeared a few times. The CDR3 region has the DNA TGTGCCAGCAGTTTACGGGGGGGGGGATTTTCTCAGCCCCAGCATTTT. This gives the protein CASSLRGGGFSQPQHF. This chain links TRBV7-2 with TRBJ1-5, with D possibly matching TRBD1 (5 bases). Trimming left V 6 bases short and J 6 bases short, with 21 bases between. This CDR3 contains 16 residues. The germline CDR1 and CDR2 sequences are SGHTA and FQGNSA.

In its sample, this clonotype was seen many times. The chain uses TRBV6-5 and TRBJ1-6, with 8 bases that match TRBD1. The CDR3 has 17 residues. V lost 0 bases, J lost 10 bases, and 11 bases stayed unmatched. Germline V gene lookup returns CDR1 MNHEY and CDR2 SVGAGI. CDR3 coding DNA: TGTGCCAGCAGTTACTCGGACGGACAGGGAGGAGGCTCACCCCTCCACTTT. It codes for CASSYSDGQGGGSPLHF.

This clonotype appeared a few times. The chain is built from TRBV12-3 or TRBV12-4 and TRBJ2-7; the D is unclear. This CDR3 is 14 amino acids long. Deletions cut 3 bases from V and 0 bases from J, with 9 bases between. The CDR3, as DNA: TGTGCCAGCAGTTTGTCACCTAGCTCCTACGAGCAGTACTTC. This sequence encodes CASSLSPSSYEQYF.

There are many counts of this clonotype. The gene calls are TRBV5-1 and TRBJ2-3; no reliable D call. In germline, CDR1 is SGHRS, CDR2 YFSETQ. The CDR3 has 15 residues. With 4 bases removed from V and 1 base from J, the gap between germline ends came to 13 bases. DNA for the CDR3: TGCGCCAGCAGCGGTATCCTTCAGGGCACAGATACGCAGTATTTT. The encoded protein is CASSGILQGTDTQYF.